This record concerns one T cell receptor (beta chain) sequence. Time point indicated: baseline, week 1 (first vaccination visit). This sample's treatment: pre-vaccination baseline after standard-of-care therapy. This table comes from immunoSEQ multiplex PCR, and its TCRdb copy is limited to in-frame clones, with some not included. The sample shows over 14,000 clones, 80% to 90% of them seen only once. Germline CDR1 and CDR2: MDHEN and SYDVKM. V lost 6 bases and J lost 6, with 17 bases in between. CDR3 length: 15 amino acids. The data originate from a study of a mutant IDH1 vaccine in newly diagnosed glioma.

This TCR was recovered from a woman in her forties with glioma. Some clones in this sample may be carry-over from other donors' samples. The chain uses TRBV28 and TRBJ1-4; TRBD1 is a possible D gene (5 bases). The sample consisted of PBMCs, taken from a glioma patient treated with radiotherapy, temozolomide or both. CDR3 sequence: CASSVPGVGDEKLFF. The DNA for the CDR3 is TGTGCCAGCAGCGTACCGGGGGTGGGGGATGAAAAACTGTTTTTT.